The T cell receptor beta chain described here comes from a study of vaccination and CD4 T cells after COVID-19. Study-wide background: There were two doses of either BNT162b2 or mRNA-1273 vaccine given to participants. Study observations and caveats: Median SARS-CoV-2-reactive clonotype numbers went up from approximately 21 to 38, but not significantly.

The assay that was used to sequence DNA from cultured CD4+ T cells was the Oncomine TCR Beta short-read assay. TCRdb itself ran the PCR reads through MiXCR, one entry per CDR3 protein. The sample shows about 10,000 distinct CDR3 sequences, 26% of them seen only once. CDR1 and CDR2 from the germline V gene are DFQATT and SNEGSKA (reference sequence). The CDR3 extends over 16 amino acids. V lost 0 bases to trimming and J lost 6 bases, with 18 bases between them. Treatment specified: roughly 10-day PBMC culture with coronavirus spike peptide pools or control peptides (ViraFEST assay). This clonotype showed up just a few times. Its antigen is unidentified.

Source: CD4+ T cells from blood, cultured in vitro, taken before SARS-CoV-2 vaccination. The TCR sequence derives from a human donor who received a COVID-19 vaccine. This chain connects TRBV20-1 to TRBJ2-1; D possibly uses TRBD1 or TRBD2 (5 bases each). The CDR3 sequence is CSARDFQTGPGNEQFF. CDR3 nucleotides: TGCAGTGCTAGAGATTTTCAAACGGGGCCCGGCAATGAGCAGTTCTTC.